The rows below give T cell receptor beta chains drawn from one sample of a study of breast tumors, draining lymph nodes, adjacent tissues. TCRdb reanalysed the multiplex PCR reads using MiXCR and keeps one entry per CDR3 protein. The table shows 200,000 to 250,000 distinct CDR3 sequences, with less than 40% occurring only once. Sample: axillary lymph node tissue. Receptor source: a female donor with breast cancer. Some clones in this sample may be carry-over from other donors' samples. Both conserved end residues are part of each CDR3. The order of the fields is V gene, J gene, clone size, CDR3 protein. Clone sizes are given selectively: once, few, many, or a class where the clone is expanded.

v_gene: TRBV10-3
j_gene: TRBJ1-4
abundance: many
CDR3aa: CAISDGGGREKLFF

v_gene: TRBV7-8
j_gene: TRBJ2-3
abundance: many
CDR3aa: CASSLASGITDTQYF

v_gene: TRBV6-1
j_gene: TRBJ2-1
abundance: many
CDR3aa: CASTKGYNEQFF

v_gene: TRBV9
j_gene: TRBJ2-5
abundance: .
CDR3aa: CASVRIADQETQYF

v_gene: TRBV12-5
j_gene: TRBJ2-5
abundance: many
CDR3aa: CASGLVGETQYF

v_gene: TRBV3-1
j_gene: TRBJ2-7
abundance: .
CDR3aa: CASSLGLASAYEQYF

v_gene: TRBV19
j_gene: TRBJ1-2
abundance: many
CDR3aa: CASRYRGYGYTF

v_gene: TRBV5-6
j_gene: TRBJ1-4
abundance: .
CDR3aa: CASSLAWANEKLFF

v_gene: TRBV7-2
j_gene: TRBJ2-7
abundance: many
CDR3aa: CASSFAHPRWGFQQYF

v_gene: TRBV14
j_gene: TRBJ1-6
abundance: many
CDR3aa: CASSQDPGRKSSPLHF

v_gene: TRBV14
j_gene: TRBJ2-5
abundance: many
CDR3aa: CASSRTIGQGQETQYF

v_gene: TRBV4-1
j_gene: TRBJ2-3
abundance: .
CDR3aa: CASSQVQTGGLDTQYF

v_gene: TRBV9
j_gene: TRBJ2-5
abundance: .
CDR3aa: CASSVEGTGETQYF